These 28 T cell receptor beta chains share one sample of origin, sequenced in a study of blood T cells in healthy people across ages. A J-beta primer mix and a sample-barcoded 5' primer were used in a second PCR of roughly 7 to 12 cycles. Via MiXCR, TCRdb re-called the 5' RACE reads, giving one row per CDR3 protein. The table records some 1.8 million distinct CDR3 sequences, more than 35% of them present only once. Sequencing used blood. Receptors originate from a human donor in good health.

As regards this clonotype: One end of the junction varies from germline; a read error may be responsible. The V call is TRBV7-2, the J call TRBJ1-6, with D maybe TRBD1 (6 bases). The V gene's germline CDR1 is SGHTA and CDR2 FQGNSA. This CDR3 contains 13 residues. The CDR3 region has the DNA TGTGCCGGCAGCTTAGAGGGGGAGTCACCCCTCCACTTT. It encodes CAGSLEGESPLHF.

V usage is TRBV7-6 and J usage is TRBJ1-3, with 7 positions matching TRBD1. Germline CDR1 and CDR2: SGHVS and FNYEAQ. This CDR3 has 16 amino acids. The trim removed 5 bases at V and 0 bases at J, leaving 7 bases unmatched. CDR3 region: CASSIDRARSGNTIYF. The DNA for the CDR3 is TGTGCCAGCAGCATCGACAGGGCCCGCTCTGGAAACACCATATATTTT.

This clonotype came up a few times. This sequence joins TRBV29-1 and TRBJ1-4, with TRBD1 identical over 7 bases. With 6 bases clipped from V and 5 bases from J, the junction kept 3 bases outside the gene matches. Germline values: CDR1 SQVTM, CDR2 ANQGSEA. The CDR3 loop spans 12 amino acids. The CDR3 DNA follows: TGCAGCGTGGTGGGACAGAATGAAAAACTGTTTTTT. This sequence encodes CSVVGQNEKLFF.

In the case of this clonotype: Its ends do not fully match the called genes, so a read error is possible. The chain employs TRBV12-3 or TRBV12-4 and TRBJ2-4; D may be TRBD1 or TRBD2 (5 bases each). This CDR3 spans 13 amino acids. The CDR3 loop reads CVSSFRGANIQYF. The CDR3 nucleotides are TGTGTCAGCAGTTTTAGGGGAGCGAACATTCAGTACTTC.

This clonotype was counted a few times. The chain uses TRBV7-8 and TRBJ2-4; maybe TRBD1 (6 bases). Gene TRBJ2-7 matches the end of the DNA better, so the J call may be wrong. Germline V lookup: CDR1 SGHVS, CDR2 FQNEAQ. The CDR3 length is 15 residues. The CDR3, as DNA: TGTGCCAGCAGCTTAGACAGGGTGAATTACTACGAGCAGTACTTC. This translates into CASSLDRVNYYEQYF.

The chain has TRBV24-1 and TRBJ2-5, with D possibly matching TRBD1 (6 bases). Gene TRBJ2-7 matches the end of the DNA better, so the J call may be wrong. The CDR3 is made up of 16 amino acids. Germline V gene data show CDR1 as KGHDR and CDR2 as SFDVKD. CDR3 in DNA: TGTGCCACCAGTGAGGCTACAGGGAACCCCGGTAACGAGCAGTACTTC. Its translation: CATSEATGNPGNEQYF.

The chain is built from TRBV4-1 and TRBJ1-2; possibly TRBD1 for D (5 bases). V was cut by 0 bases and J by 4 bases, with 12 bases left in between. The CDR3 runs to 15 residues. CDR1 is MGHRA, CDR2 YSYEKL, per germline. As DNA, the CDR3 is TGCGCCAGCAGCCAAGACGCGGGGCTCTGCTATGGCTACACCTTC. The encoded protein is CASSQDAGLCYGYTF.

The CDR3 DNA reads TGCGCCAGCAGCTGGACAGGAGCAAGGGAACAAGAGACCCAGTACTTC. Translated: CASSWTGAREQETQYF. V is TRBV5-1 and J is TRBJ2-7; 7 bases line up with TRBD1. Gene TRBJ2-5 matches the end of the DNA better, so the J call may be wrong. CDR3 size: 16 residues. CDR1 SGHRS and CDR2 YFSETQ come from the germline V gene.

CDR3 in amino acids: CASSTHSGSVDNEQFF. Here the CDR3 DNA reads TGTGCCAGCAGCACGCATAGCGGGAGCGTCGACAATGAGCAGTTCTTC. The V gene is TRBV7-3, the J gene TRBJ2-1; 9 bases line up with TRBD2. After removal of 5 bases from V and 5 bases from J, the junction contained 10 bases not matched to a gene. The germline V gene has CDR1 SGHTA and CDR2 FQGTGA. This CDR3 is 16 amino acids long.

This rearrangement joins TRBV29-1 to TRBJ2-1; D gene unclear. This CDR3 contains 13 residues. Germline V gene sequence: CDR1 SQVTM, CDR2 ANQGSEA. Trimming took 2 bases from V and 3 from J, leaving 8 bases between them. DNA of the CDR3: TGCAGCGTTGAATGGGGAAACTACAATGAGCAGTTCTTC. The encoded protein is CSVEWGNYNEQFF.

The chain combines TRBV20-1 with TRBJ2-3; 7 nucleotides align to TRBD2. The germline V gene has CDR1 DFQATT and CDR2 SNEGSKA (reference sequence). The CDR3 covers 13 residues. V was clipped by 7 bases and J by 4 bases; unmatched bases: 8. In DNA, the CDR3 is TGCAGTGGACGGACTAGTTCATCAGATACGCAGTATTTT. It encodes CSGRTSSSDTQYF.

This clonotype was found a few times. The rearrangement joins TRBV4-3 to TRBJ1-2; D gene uncertain. V dropped 0 bases and J dropped 4 bases, with 9 bases sitting between them. Germline loops: CDR1 LGHNA, CDR2 YSLEER. The CDR3 is made up of 14 amino acids. Here the CDR3 DNA reads TGCGCCAGCAGCCAAGACCCCAGGTCCTATGGCTACACCTTC. Its translation: CASSQDPRSYGYTF.

About this clonotype: A much bigger clone sits one base away, suggesting this may be a read error. The chain joins TRBV20-1 to TRBJ1-1, with unresolved D. Looked up from germline, CDR1 is DFQATT and CDR2 is SNEGSKA (reference sequence). Trimming cost V 0 bases and J 8 bases, with 13 bases left between them. The CDR3 consists of 13 residues. Written as DNA, the CDR3 is TGCAGTGCTAGAGATTCTGCGGGAAGGGAAGCTTTCTTT. The encoded protein is CSARDSAGREAFF.

In DNA form, the CDR3 reads TGTGCCAGCAGCTTAGAAACCGCAGCGGGGGGCTACAATGAGCAGTTCTTC. Protein product: CASSLETAAGGYNEQFF. The rearrangement links TRBV11-3 to TRBJ2-1, with TRBD2 matching over 9 bases. This CDR3 region has 17 residues. CDR1 is SGHNT, CDR2 YENEEA, per germline. J was trimmed by 3 bases and V by 0 bases; bases with no gene match: 6.

The chain links TRBV29-1 to TRBJ1-2; D gene unclear. Germline CDR1 reads SQVTM; CDR2 reads ANQGSEA. Trimming took 5 bases from V and 4 from J, leaving 14 bases between them. This CDR3 has 13 residues. The CDR3 DNA is TGCAGCGTTCTGCCCCTAAAATTCTATGGCTACACCTTC. Translating it yields CSVLPLKFYGYTF.

The sample holds a few counts of this clonotype. The chain is built from TRBV7-2 and TRBJ2-5; possibly TRBD2 for D (6 bases). The germline V gene encodes CDR1 SGHTA and CDR2 FQGNSA. This CDR3 region has 15 residues. V was pared by 1 base and J by 2 bases, with 11 bases between. CDR3 nucleotides: TGTGCCAGCAGCTTAGTACAGGCGGGGCAAGAGACCCAGTACTTC. This encodes CASSLVQAGQETQYF. Full variable domain (outside the CDR3, taken from reference TRBV7-2 and TRBJ2-5): GAGVSQSPSNKVTEKGKDVELRCDPISGHTALYWYRQSLGQGLEFLIYFQGNSAPDKSGLPSDRFSAERTGGSVSTLTIQRTQQEDSAVYLCASSLVQAGQETQYFGPGTRLLVL.

This clonotype was found a few times. This chain uses TRBV12-3 or TRBV12-4 with TRBJ2-1; D gene unclear. The CDR3 covers 12 residues. Between the trimmed V and J ends, which lost 8 bases and 9 bases, there was a span of 14 bases. The CDR3 protein is CASGVIEVEQFF. CDR3 nucleotide sequence: TGTGCCAGCGGGGTGATAGAGGTTGAGCAGTTCTTC.

Remarks on this clonotype: The CDR3 does not end in the conserved phenylalanine or tryptophan, so this is likely a read error. The chain employs TRBV6-2 or TRBV6-3 and TRBJ1-2; 10 bases line up with TRBD1. Trimming cost V 5 bases and J 3 bases; bases outside gene matches: 3. Germline CDR1 and CDR2: MNHEY and SVGEGT. The CDR3 loop spans 14 amino acids. The CDR3 nucleotides are TGTGCCAGCAGTCGGGACAGGGGTCACTATGGCTACACCTGC. It is translated as CASSRDRGHYGYTC.

J is TRBJ2-5 and V is TRBV7-9; no clear D. Trimming pared 5 bases from V and 5 bases from J, leaving 9 bases between. The CDR3 is 12 amino acids. The germline V gene has CDR1 SEHNR and CDR2 FQNEAQ (reference sequence). The CDR3 region is CASSPIMETQYF. The CDR3 bases are TGTGCCAGCAGCCCCATCATGGAGACCCAGTACTTC.

The rearrangement joins TRBV2 to TRBJ1-2; D gene uncertain. This CDR3 contains 15 residues. Germline assignment: CDR1 SNHLY and CDR2 FYNNEI. Trimming took off 7 bases at V and 6 bases at J, with 21 bases between the two ends. For the CDR3, the DNA is TGTGCCAGCATGAACAACGCACCCAGGATTCATGGCTACACCTTC. It is translated as CASMNNAPRIHGYTF.

In DNA, the CDR3 is TGTGCCAGCAGCTTACATCGGAGCTCCTATAATTCACCCCTCCACTTT. Encoded protein: CASSLHRSSYNSPLHF. The chain is built from TRBV7-2 and TRBJ1-6; unclear D gene. Germline CDR1 SGHTA, CDR2 FQGNSA. With 2 bases removed from V and 0 bases from J, the gap between germline ends came to 8 bases. The CDR3 length is 16 residues.

This sequence joins TRBV6-1 and TRBJ1-4; TRBD1 matches 9 bases. Germline CDR1 MNHNS, CDR2 SASEGT. The CDR3 totals 15 residues. With 1 base clipped from V and 11 bases from J, the junction kept 8 bases outside the gene matches. The CDR3 DNA reads TGTGCCAGCAGTGAAGATTGGACAGGGGTGGAGAAACTGTTTTTT. It specifies CASSEDWTGVEKLFF.

This chain connects TRBV28 to TRBJ2-3; D tentatively fits TRBD1 or TRBD2 (5 bases each). Germline CDR1 and CDR2: MDHEN and SYDVKM. The CDR3 is 16 residues long. Trimming took off 6 bases at V and 3 bases at J, with 19 bases between the two ends. CDR3 in amino acids: CASRGPGRSRTDTQYF. CDR3 coding DNA: TGTGCCAGCAGGGGACCAGGGCGGTCTAGGACAGATACGCAGTATTTT.

V and J are TRBV3-1 and TRBJ2-1; tentatively, D is TRBD2 (5 bases). The CDR3 runs to 15 residues. Germline CDR1 reads LGHDT; CDR2 reads YNNKEL (reference sequence). V was cut by 0 bases and J by 4 bases, with 10 bases left in between. As DNA, the CDR3 is TGTGCCAGCAGCCAAGATCTAGCTAGTTACAATGAGCAGTTCTTC. The encoded protein is CASSQDLASYNEQFF.

CDR3 nucleotides: TGTGCCAGCAGTTACGGTCAGCAGGGAGGCGAAAAACTGTTTTTT. Its translation: CASSYGQQGGEKLFF. This chain links TRBV6-6 with TRBJ1-4; maybe TRBD1 (5 bases). Germline CDR1 and CDR2: MNHNY and SVGAGI (reference sequence). This CDR3 has 15 amino acids. The V end lost 2 bases, the J end lost 8 bases, and 15 bases lay between the germline ends.

The chain links TRBV28 to TRBJ2-3, with 7 bases aligning to TRBD1. Trimming took 3 bases from V and 3 from J; bases not matched to a gene: 6. This CDR3 has 15 residues. The germline gives CDR1 MDHEN, CDR2 SYDVKM. The CDR3 is CASSLGTETTDTQYF. The CDR3 region has the DNA TGTGCCAGCAGTTTGGGGACAGAGACGACAGATACGCAGTATTTT. Based on the CDR3 plus reference TRBV28 and TRBJ2-3, the full variable domain is DVKVTQSSRYLVKRTGEKVFLECVQDMDHENMFWYRQDPGLGLRLIYFSYDVKMKEKGDIPEGYSVSREKKERFSLILESASTNQTSMYLCASSLGTETTDTQYFGPGTRLTVL.

The chain is built from TRBV5-6 and TRBJ2-1; 7 nucleotides agree with TRBD2. The ends lost 1 base at V and 4 bases at J; junction bases unmatched: 8. The CDR3 extends over 16 amino acids. Germline-derived CDR1 and CDR2 are SGHDT and YYEEEE. CDR3 sequence: CASSLWDYKSYNEQFF. The CDR3 region has the DNA TGTGCCAGCAGCTTGTGGGACTATAAAAGTTACAATGAGCAGTTCTTC.

V is TRBV12-3 or TRBV12-4 and J is TRBJ1-1; perhaps TRBD1 as D (6 bases). Trimming shortened V by 7 bases and J by 2 bases, and 11 bases separated the two germline ends. CDR3 length equals 13 residues. The DNA for the CDR3 is TGTGCCAGCATTTGGGGGGGCAACACTGAAGCTTTCTTT. Protein product: CASIWGGNTEAFF.